One TCR beta chain is described in this entry. What it binds is not known. The CDR3 length is 14 residues. The germline V gene encodes CDR1 SGHRS and CDR2 YFSETQ. V was shortened by 6 bases and J by 1 base, with 12 bases between the two germline ends. Generated by immunoSEQ multiplex PCR, the TCRdb table keeps only in-frame clones and is missing some. Of roughly 190,000 clones listed, more than 75% were seen once; the top ten hold roughly 7%. The data were obtained in a study of cytomegalovirus exposure and HLA in healthy donors. Background on the study: In a later analysis, it was reported that the approximately 110 validation repertoires had been produced on the same platform as the 500 to 750 repertoires belonging to the first cohort.

Findings and limits, study-wide: Among the CMV-associated chains, a few were confirmed in vitro as specific for CMV antigens. Altogether, some 160 TCR beta chains were recorded as cytomegalovirus-associated.

The V call is TRBV5-1, the J call TRBJ2-3; D possibly corresponds to TRBD2 (6 bases). This TCR derives from a man aged 25-40 years in good health and CMV-seropositive. Sequenced: PBMCs. The CDR3 sequence: CASTREWGTDTQYF. The CDR3 DNA sequence: TGCGCCAGCACCCGGGAGTGGGGCACAGATACGCAGTATTTT.